These 6 T cell receptor beta chains were sequenced from one sample in a study of metastatic and nonmetastatic thyroid tumors. No treatment had been given to any patient before thyroid surgery. Using MiXCR, TCRdb re-called clones from the PCR reads. The sample shows tens of thousands of clones, roughly 20% of them seen only once. The sequenced material came from blood. The origin of the receptors is a female donor with papillary thyroid cancer or a benign thyroid nodule (not recorded which). Some clones in this sample may be carry-over from other donors' samples.

The rearrangement joins TRBV11-2 to TRBJ2-7, with D perhaps matching TRBD1 (5 bases). CDR3 size: 15 residues. In germline, CDR1 is SGHAT, CDR2 FQNNGV. V gave up 6 bases and J gave up 5 bases, with 20 bases separating them. The CDR3 region has the DNA TGTGCCAGCAGTCGTAGTGGGGCATGGGGCAACGAGCAGTACTTC. Translation: CASSRSGAWGNEQYF. Drawing the rest from reference TRBV11-2 and TRBJ2-7, the complete variable domain is EAGVAQSPRYKIIEKRQSVAFWCNPISGHATLYWYQQILGQGPKLLIQFQNNGVVDDSQLPKDRFSAERLKGVDSTLKIQPAKLEDSAVYLCASSRSGAWGNEQYFGPGTRLTVT.

The chain joins TRBV3-1 to TRBJ2-2; no definite D call. V was pared by 8 bases and J by 6 bases, with 7 bases between. The CDR3 is 11 amino acids. Germline V gives CDR1 LGHDT, CDR2 YNNKEL (reference sequence). CDR3 DNA sequence: TGTGCCAGCGCTTACGCCGGGGAGCTGTTTTTT. It translates to CASAYAGELFF.

This clone occurred many times. The chain joins TRBV6-5 to TRBJ2-7; 11 bases map to TRBD1. The CDR3 loop spans 15 amino acids. Germline CDR1 and CDR2: MNHEY and SVGAGI. With 2 bases clipped from V and 3 bases from J, the junction kept 3 bases outside the gene matches. The CDR3 sequence is CASSYRGTGGYEQYF. The DNA of the CDR3 is TGTGCCAGCAGTTACCGCGGGACAGGGGGCTACGAGCAGTACTTC.

This clone was observed many times. The genes are TRBV7-2 and TRBJ1-2; D remains ambiguous. Per the germline V gene, CDR1 is SGHTA and CDR2 is FQGNSA. The ends were cut back, 3 bases at V and 4 bases at J, with 15 bases in the middle. This CDR3 is 15 amino acids long. As DNA, the CDR3 is TGTGCCAGCAGCTTTGCGGACCTACCGGGCTATGGCTACACCTTC. Protein sequence: CASSFADLPGYGYTF.

This clone was picked up one time. The chain links TRBV9 to TRBJ2-1, with TRBD2 matching 13 bases. Looked up from germline, CDR1 is SGDLS and CDR2 is YYNGEE. The CDR3 has 17 residues. V dropped 0 bases and J dropped 8; count of bases not matched to a gene: 8. CDR3 DNA: TGTGCCAGCAGCGTAGGTCGACTAGCGGGAGGAGTCTATGAGCAGTTCTTC. Protein product: CASSVGRLAGGVYEQFF.

Details on this clone: The CDR3 does not end in the conserved phenylalanine or tryptophan, so this is likely a read error. The genes are TRBV11-2 and TRBJ1-2, with 9 bases aligning to TRBD1. V lost 5 bases, J lost 6 bases, and 10 bases stayed unmatched. Germline CDR1 and CDR2: SGHAT and FQNNGV. This CDR3 comprises 15 residues. CDR3 loop: CASSIYRGRLHGYTL. In nucleotides, the CDR3 is TGTGCCAGCAGCATATACAGGGGGCGCCTACATGGCTACACCTTG.